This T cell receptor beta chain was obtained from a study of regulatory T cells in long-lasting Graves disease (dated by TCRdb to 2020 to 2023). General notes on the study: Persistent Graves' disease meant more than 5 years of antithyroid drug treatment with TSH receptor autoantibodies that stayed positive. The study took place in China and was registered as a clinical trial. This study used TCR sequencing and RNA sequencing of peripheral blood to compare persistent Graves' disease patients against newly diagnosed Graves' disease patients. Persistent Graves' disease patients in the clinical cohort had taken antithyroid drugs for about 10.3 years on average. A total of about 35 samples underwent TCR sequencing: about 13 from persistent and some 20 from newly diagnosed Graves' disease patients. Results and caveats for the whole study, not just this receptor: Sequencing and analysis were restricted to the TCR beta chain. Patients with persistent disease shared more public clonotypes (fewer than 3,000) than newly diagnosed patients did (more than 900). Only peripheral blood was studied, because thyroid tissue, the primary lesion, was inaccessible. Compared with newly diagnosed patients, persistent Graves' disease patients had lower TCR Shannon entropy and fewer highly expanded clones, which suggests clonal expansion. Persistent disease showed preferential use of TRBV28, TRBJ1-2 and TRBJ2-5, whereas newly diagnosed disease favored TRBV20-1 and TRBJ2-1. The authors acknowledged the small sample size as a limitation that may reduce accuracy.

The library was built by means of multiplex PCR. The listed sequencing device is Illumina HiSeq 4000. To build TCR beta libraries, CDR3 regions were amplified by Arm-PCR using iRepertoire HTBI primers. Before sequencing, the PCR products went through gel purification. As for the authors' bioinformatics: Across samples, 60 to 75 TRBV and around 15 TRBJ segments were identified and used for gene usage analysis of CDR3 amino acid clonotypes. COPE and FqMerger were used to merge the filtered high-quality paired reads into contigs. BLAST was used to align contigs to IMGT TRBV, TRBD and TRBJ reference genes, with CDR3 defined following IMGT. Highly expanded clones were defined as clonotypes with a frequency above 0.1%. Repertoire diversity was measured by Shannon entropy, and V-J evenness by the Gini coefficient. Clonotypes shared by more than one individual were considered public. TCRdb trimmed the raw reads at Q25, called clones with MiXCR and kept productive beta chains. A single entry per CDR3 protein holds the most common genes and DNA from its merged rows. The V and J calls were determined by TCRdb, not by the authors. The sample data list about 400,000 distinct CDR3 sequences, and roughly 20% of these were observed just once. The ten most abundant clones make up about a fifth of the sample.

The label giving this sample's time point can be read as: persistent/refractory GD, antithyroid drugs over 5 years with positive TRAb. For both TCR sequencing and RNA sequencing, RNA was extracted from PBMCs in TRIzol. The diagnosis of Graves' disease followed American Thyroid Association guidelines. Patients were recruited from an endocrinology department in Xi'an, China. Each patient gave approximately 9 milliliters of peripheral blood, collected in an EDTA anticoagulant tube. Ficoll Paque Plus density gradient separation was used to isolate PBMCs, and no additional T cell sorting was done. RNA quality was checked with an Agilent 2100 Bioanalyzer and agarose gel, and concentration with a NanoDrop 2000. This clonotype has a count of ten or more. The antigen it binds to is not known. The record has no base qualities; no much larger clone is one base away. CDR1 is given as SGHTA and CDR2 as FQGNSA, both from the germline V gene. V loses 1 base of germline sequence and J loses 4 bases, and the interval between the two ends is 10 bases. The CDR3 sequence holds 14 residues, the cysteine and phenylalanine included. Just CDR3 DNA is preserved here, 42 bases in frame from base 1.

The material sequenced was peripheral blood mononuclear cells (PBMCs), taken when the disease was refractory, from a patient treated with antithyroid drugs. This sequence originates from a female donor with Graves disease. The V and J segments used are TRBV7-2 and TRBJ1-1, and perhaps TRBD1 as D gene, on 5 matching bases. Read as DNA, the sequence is TGTGCCAGCAGCTTAGTACTGGGGGGCACTGAAGCTTTCTTT. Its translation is CASSLVLGGTEAFF.